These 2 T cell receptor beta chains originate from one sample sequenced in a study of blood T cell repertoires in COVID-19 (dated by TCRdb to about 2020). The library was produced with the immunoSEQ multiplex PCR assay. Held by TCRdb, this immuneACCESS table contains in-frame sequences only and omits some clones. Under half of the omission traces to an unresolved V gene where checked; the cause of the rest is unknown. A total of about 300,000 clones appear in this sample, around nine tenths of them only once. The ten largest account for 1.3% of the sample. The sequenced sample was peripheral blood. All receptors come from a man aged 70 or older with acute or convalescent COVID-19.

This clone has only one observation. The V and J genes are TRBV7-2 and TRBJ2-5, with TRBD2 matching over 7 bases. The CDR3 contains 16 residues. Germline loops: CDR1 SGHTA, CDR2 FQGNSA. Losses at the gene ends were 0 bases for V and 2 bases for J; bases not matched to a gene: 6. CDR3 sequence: CASSLAPSGGQETQYF. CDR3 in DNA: TGTGCCAGCAGCTTAGCTCCTAGCGGTGGACAAGAGACCCAGTACTTC.

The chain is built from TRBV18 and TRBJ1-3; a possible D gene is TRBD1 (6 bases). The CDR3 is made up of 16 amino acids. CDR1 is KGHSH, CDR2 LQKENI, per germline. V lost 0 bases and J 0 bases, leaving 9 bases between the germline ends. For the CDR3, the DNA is TGTGCCAGCTCACCACCAGCAGGGGTCTCTGGAAACACCATATATTTT. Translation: CASSPPAGVSGNTIYF. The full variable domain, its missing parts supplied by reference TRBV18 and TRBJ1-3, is NAGVMQNPRHLVRRRGQEARLRCSPMKGHSHVYWYRQLPEEGLKFMVYLQKENIIDESGMPKERFSAEFPKEGPSILRIQQVVRGDSAAYFCASSPPAGVSGNTIYFGEGSWLTVV.